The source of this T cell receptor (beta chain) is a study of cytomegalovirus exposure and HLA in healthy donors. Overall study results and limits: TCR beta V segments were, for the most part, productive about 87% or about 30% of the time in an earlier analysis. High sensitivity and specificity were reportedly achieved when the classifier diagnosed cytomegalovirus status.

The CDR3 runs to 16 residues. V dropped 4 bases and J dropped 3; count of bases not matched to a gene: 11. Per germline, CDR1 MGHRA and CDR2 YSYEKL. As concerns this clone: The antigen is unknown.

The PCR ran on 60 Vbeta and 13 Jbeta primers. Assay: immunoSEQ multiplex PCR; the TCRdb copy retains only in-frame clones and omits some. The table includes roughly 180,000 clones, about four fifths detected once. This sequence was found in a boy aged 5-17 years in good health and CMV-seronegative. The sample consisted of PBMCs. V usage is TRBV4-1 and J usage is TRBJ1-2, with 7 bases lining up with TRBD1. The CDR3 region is CASSPFRGAIDYGYTF. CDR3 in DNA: TGCGCCAGCAGCCCCTTCAGGGGGGCTATCGACTATGGCTACACCTTC.